This TCR beta chain was captured in a study of T cells after yellow fever vaccination. Study-wide background: Where fractions had low cell numbers, libraries were prepared from them with the SMART-Seq v4 Ultra Low Input RNA kit.

The CDR3 contains 16 residues. The V gene lost 5 bases and the J gene lost 5 bases, with 21 bases spanning the gap. TCRdb recomputed calls from the 5' RACE reads with MiXCR, one row per CDR3 protein. In the table there are a few hundred thousand distinct CDR3 sequences, around 4.4% of which are singletons. Findings and caveats of the study: A limited proportion of clonotypes was detected within both the CD4 and CD8 compartments. Highly abundant clonotypes carried over from the bulk population could end up in FACS-sorted repertoires as contaminants. After the booster, approximately 96% of CD4 and 88% of CD8 primary-response clones were re-detected.

In the case of this clonotype: The antigen is undetermined.

The J gene is TRBJ1-2, the V gene TRBV12-3 or TRBV12-4; D is possibly TRBD1 (5 bases). This receptor was taken from a man younger than 35 who received the YFV17D yellow fever vaccine. The sample consisted of PBMCs, taken 15 days after the yellow fever booster vaccination. The CDR3 spells CASSPPPGRASYGYTF. CDR3 DNA: TGTGCCAGCAGTCCTCCCCCAGGGCGCGCAAGTTATGGCTACACCTTC.